A selection of T cell receptor beta chains follows, all from one sample in a study of vaccination and CD4 T cells after COVID-19. TCRdb itself ran the PCR reads through MiXCR, one entry per CDR3 protein. The repertoire has about 18,000 distinct CDR3 sequences, less than 65% of them found once; the top ten carry 1.1%. This material consisted of CD4+ T cells from blood, taken after SARS-CoV-2 vaccination. These receptors originate from a human donor who had recovered from COVID-19. CDR3s include the opening cysteine and the closing phenylalanine or tryptophan. A D gene is named only where the DNA matches it firmly. Some rows have no size entry. The others give once, few or many, or a class for an expanded clone.

cdr3_nt	cdr3_aa	j_call	clone_size	v_call	d_call
TGTGCCAGCAGACAGAATGAAAAACTGTTTTTT	CASRQNEKLFF	TRBJ1-4	-	TRBV6-1	-
TGTGCCAGCAGCAAAGGGAGGATACAGGGGCAGTACTTC	CASSKGRIQGQYF	TRBJ2-7	-	TRBV21-1	-
TGTGCCACCAGTGATTACTTGGATTATGGCTACACCTTC	CATSDYLDYGYTF	TRBJ1-2	-	TRBV24-1	-
TGTGCCAGCAGTTTAGAGCGCACAGATACGCAGTATTTT	CASSLERTDTQYF	TRBJ2-3	few	TRBV12-3/TRBV12-4	-
TGTGCCAGCAGCTTTAGTGCCGCCGCGGCCGAGTACTTC	CASSFSAAAAEYF	TRBJ2-7	-	TRBV11-2	-
TGCGCCAGCAGCTTGTATCCTAGCGGGGTATCCGGGGAGCTGTTTTTT	CASSLYPSGVSGELFF	TRBJ2-2	-	TRBV5-1	TRBD2
TGCAGCGCAGATGGCTACACCTTC	CSADGYTF	TRBJ1-2	-	TRBV29-1	-
TGCGCCAGCAGCCAAGATACGGGCCGGGACGAGCAGTACTTC	CASSQDTGRDEQYF	TRBJ2-7	once	TRBV4-3	-
TGTGCCAGCAGCCCAGTCGGTGGACTAGCGGGCTATGAGACCCAGTACTTC	CASSPVGGLAGYETQYF	TRBJ2-5	-	TRBV11-2	TRBD2
TGTGCCAGCAGCCAAGTCGACGGCGGAGGAACTGAAGCTTTCTTT	CASSQVDGGGTEAFF	TRBJ1-1	-	TRBV4-2	-
TGTGCCAGCAGTCACGGGACAGGGGAAGCTTTCTTT	CASSHGTGEAFF	TRBJ1-1	few	TRBV6-2/TRBV6-3	TRBD1
TGTGCCATCAGTGAGTCTGGGCGGGTTCGCAATGAGCAGTTCTTC	CAISESGRVRNEQFF	TRBJ2-1	once	TRBV10-3	-
TGTGCCAGCAGCTTAGTAGGGAGTAGCCCCTACGAGCAGTACTTC	CASSLVGSSPYEQYF	TRBJ2-7	-	TRBV7-2	-
TGTGCCAGCAGCCAAGAAGGGGATCAGCCCCAGCATTTT	CASSQEGDQPQHF	TRBJ1-5	-	TRBV4-2	-
TGCGCCAGCAGAACCGGGACAGGGAAGACAGATACGCAGTATTTT	CASRTGTGKTDTQYF	TRBJ2-3	-	TRBV10-2	TRBD1
TGTGCCAGTAGTCCACAGGGACTGGCCAAAAACATTCAGTACTTC	CASSPQGLAKNIQYF	TRBJ2-4	-	TRBV19	-
TGTGCCTGGAGTGACACCGGGACAGGGCGTCCCACAGATACGCAGTATTTT	CAWSDTGTGRPTDTQYF	TRBJ2-3	-	TRBV30	TRBD1
TGTGCCACCATGGGACAGGCTGGGGGGGACATTCAGTACTTC	CATMGQAGGDIQYF	TRBJ2-4	-	TRBV10-3	-
TGTGCCAGTAGTGGGCAAGGGGGAAACACCGGGGAGCTGTTTTTT	CASSGQGGNTGELFF	TRBJ2-2	few	TRBV19	-
TGTGCCAGCAGTGAAGGACAGGGAAACACCGGGGAGCTGTTTTTT	CASSEGQGNTGELFF	TRBJ2-2	few	TRBV6-4	TRBD1
TGTGCCAGCAGCCGGCCCGATGGCAGGCATAGGAACATTCAGTACTTC	CASSRPDGRHRNIQYF	TRBJ2-4	-	TRBV5-6	-
TGTGCCAGCAGCCCTGGACGGAGAGTGCCCTACGAGCAGTACTTC	CASSPGRRVPYEQYF	TRBJ2-7	-	TRBV12-3/TRBV12-4	-
TGTGCCACCAGCAGAGAGACCTTACAGCCCCAGCATTTT	CATSRETLQPQHF	TRBJ1-5	-	TRBV15	-
TGCAGTGCTAGAGGCTTTCGAATAGAGTCCGGGGAGCTGTTTTTT	CSARGFRIESGELFF	TRBJ2-2	-	TRBV20-1	-
TGTGCCAGCAGTACCGGGACAGGGACTGAAAAACTGTTTTTT	CASSTGTGTEKLFF	TRBJ1-4	once	TRBV6-1	TRBD1
TGCAGTGCTAGTCTCCTAGCGGGAGATCAAGAGACCCAGTACTTC	CSASLLAGDQETQYF	TRBJ2-5	-	TRBV20-1	TRBD2
TGCAGTGCGAGTGGACAGGGTGGAGAGCAGTACTTC	CSASGQGGEQYF	TRBJ2-7	-	TRBV20-1	TRBD1
TGCGCCAGCAGCCAACCTTCAATTAGCGGGAGGCAAGATACGCAGTATTTT	CASSQPSISGRQDTQYF	TRBJ2-3	-	TRBV4-3	TRBD2
TGCAGTGCTAGCTCAACTAGCGGGAGCGTCGACAATGAGCAGTTCTTC	CSASSTSGSVDNEQFF	TRBJ2-1	-	TRBV20-1	TRBD2
TGTGCCAGCAGTTCAGTGGGTGGGGAGACCCAGTACTTC	CASSSVGGETQYF	TRBJ2-5	-	TRBV7-6	-
TGTGCCAGCAGTCCACAGGGATTTCAAGAGACCCAGTACTTC	CASSPQGFQETQYF	TRBJ2-5	-	TRBV12-3/TRBV12-4	-
TGTGCCAGCCTTTCCGATTTGGGCTACGGGACCCAGTACTTC	CASLSDLGYGTQYF	TRBJ2-5	once	TRBV28	-
TGCAGTGCTAGAGATCTGGTTGCCTGGGCCCAGTACTTC	CSARDLVAWAQYF	TRBJ2-5	few	TRBV20-1	-
TGTGCCAGCAGCTTTGGCTCCGGGACAGGGCCGTGGGGAAACACCATATATTTT	CASSFGSGTGPWGNTIYF	TRBJ1-3	-	TRBV7-6	TRBD1
TGTGCCAGCAGACAGGGTTACATTCAGTACTTC	CASRQGYIQYF	TRBJ2-4	-	TRBV2	-
TGTGCCAGCAGCGTTAGCGGGAGCACAGATACGCAGTATTTT	CASSVSGSTDTQYF	TRBJ2-3	-	TRBV7-9	TRBD2
TGTGCCAGCAGCTTATACGGCGGCAGAAACAATGAGCAGTTCTTC	CASSLYGGRNNEQFF	TRBJ2-1	-	TRBV11-2	-
TGTGCCAGCAGCCCCGGGGACTACCGCTCCTACAATGAGCAGTTCTTC	CASSPGDYRSYNEQFF	TRBJ2-1	-	TRBV11-3	TRBD2
TGCAGTGCTCAGGTCGGGGCCGATTCACCCCTCCACTTT	CSAQVGADSPLHF	TRBJ1-6	few	TRBV20-1	-
TGCGCCAGCAGCTTGTCTGGCACCGGGGAGCTGTTTTTT	CASSLSGTGELFF	TRBJ2-2	-	TRBV5-1	-
TGTGCCTGGGCTTACACTCGAGAGACCCAGTACTTC	CAWAYTRETQYF	TRBJ2-5	few	TRBV30	-
TGCAGTGCTAGAGATGCGGTAAACATTCAGTACTTC	CSARDAVNIQYF	TRBJ2-4	-	TRBV20-1	-
TGTGCCAGCATCACTAGCGGGAGCCCTATAGGCGTCACAGATACGCAGTATTTT	CASITSGSPIGVTDTQYF	TRBJ2-3	-	TRBV6-2/TRBV6-3	TRBD2